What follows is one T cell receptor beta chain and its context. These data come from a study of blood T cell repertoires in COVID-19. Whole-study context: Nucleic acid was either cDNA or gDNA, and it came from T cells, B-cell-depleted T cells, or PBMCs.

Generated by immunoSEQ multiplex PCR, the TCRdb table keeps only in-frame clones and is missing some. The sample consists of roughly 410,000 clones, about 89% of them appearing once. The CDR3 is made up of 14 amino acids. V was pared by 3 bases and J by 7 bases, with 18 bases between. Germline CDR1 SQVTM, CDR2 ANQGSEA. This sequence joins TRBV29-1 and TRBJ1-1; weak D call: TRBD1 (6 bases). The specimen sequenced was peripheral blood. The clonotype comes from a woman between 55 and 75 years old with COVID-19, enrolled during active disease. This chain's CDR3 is CSVEWQGLGNEAFF. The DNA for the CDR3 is TGCAGCGTTGAGTGGCAGGGGCTTGGAAATGAAGCTTTCTTT.